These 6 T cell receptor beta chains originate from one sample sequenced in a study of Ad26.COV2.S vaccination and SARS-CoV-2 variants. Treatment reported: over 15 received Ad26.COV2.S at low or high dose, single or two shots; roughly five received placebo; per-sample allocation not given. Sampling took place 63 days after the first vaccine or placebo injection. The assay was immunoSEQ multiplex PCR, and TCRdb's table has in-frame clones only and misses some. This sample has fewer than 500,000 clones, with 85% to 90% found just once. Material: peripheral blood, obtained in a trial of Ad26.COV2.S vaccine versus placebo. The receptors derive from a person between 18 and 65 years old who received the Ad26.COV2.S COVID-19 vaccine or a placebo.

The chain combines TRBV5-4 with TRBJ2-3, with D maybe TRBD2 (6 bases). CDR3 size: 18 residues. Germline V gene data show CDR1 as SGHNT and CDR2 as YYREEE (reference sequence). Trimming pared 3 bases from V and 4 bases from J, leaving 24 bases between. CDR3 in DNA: TGTGCCAGCAGCTCCACCCAGGGAACTAGCCCGACCGCAGATACGCAGTATTTT. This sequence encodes CASSSTQGTSPTADTQYF.

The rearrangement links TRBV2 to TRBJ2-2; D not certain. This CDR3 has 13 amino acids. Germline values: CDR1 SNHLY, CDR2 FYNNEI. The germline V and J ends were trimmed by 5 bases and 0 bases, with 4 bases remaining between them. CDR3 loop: CASSKANTGELFF. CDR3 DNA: TGTGCCAGCAGTAAGGCGAACACCGGGGAGCTGTTTTTT.

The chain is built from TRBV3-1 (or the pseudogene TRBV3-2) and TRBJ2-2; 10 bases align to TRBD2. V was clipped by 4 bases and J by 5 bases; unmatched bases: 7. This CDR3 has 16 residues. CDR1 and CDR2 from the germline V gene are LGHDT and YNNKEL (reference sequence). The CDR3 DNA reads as TGTGCCAGCAGCCCCAGCGGGAGGGCCAAAACCGGGGAGCTGTTTTTT. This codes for CASSPSGRAKTGELFF.

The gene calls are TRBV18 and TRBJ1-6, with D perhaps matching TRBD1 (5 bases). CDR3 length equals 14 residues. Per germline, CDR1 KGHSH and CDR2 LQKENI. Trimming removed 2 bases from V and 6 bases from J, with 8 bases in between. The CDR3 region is CASSPRGFNSPLHF. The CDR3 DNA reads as TGTGCCAGCTCACCAAGGGGATTTAATTCACCCCTCCACTTT.

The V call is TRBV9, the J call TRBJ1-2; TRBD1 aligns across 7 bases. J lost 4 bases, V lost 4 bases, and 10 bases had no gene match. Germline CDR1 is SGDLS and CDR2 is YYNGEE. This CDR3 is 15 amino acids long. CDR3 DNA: TGTGCCAGCAGCCTACGTGGTGGGACAGCCTATGGCTACACCTTC. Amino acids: CASSLRGGTAYGYTF.

Written as DNA, the CDR3 is TGTGCCAGCAGCCCGGCACAGGGGGTAAATCTACTCACGGGCGGCTACACCTTC. Its protein product is CASSPAQGVNLLTGGYTF. The chain carries TRBV4-2 and TRBJ1-2, with TRBD1 matching over 8 bases. The CDR3 runs 18 residues. V was pared by 4 bases and J by 8 bases, with 21 bases of the junction left unmatched. CDR1 is LGHNA and CDR2 is YNFKEQ in the germline V gene.